Shown below are 24 T cell receptor beta chains from a single sample sequenced in a study of technical replicates of blood from a handful of donors (dated by TCRdb to the late 2010s). Library creation used the immunoSEQ multiplex PCR assay. This immuneACCESS table, as held by TCRdb, lists in-frame sequences with V and J called but not all clones. Of the missing ones, under half trace to an unresolved V gene in checked studies; the others have no known cause. The sample includes 84,000 or so clones, with roughly 94% observed a single time. The ten largest clones capture 0.2% to 0.3% of the sample. The sample comprised T cells isolated from PBMCs. The receptors here all came from a human donor in good health.

The V gene is TRBV6-1, the J gene TRBJ1-4, with TRBD1 identical over 8 bases. The V gene's germline CDR1 is MNHNS and CDR2 SASEGT. V lost 3 bases and J lost 7; bases outside the gene matches: 10. The length of the CDR3 is 16 residues. For the CDR3, the DNA is TGTGCCAGCAGTGACCCTACAGGGGGTATGGGTGAAAAACTGTTTTTT. It codes for CASSDPTGGMGEKLFF.

For the CDR3, the DNA is TGTGCCAGCAGTGGGACTAGCGGGGGGGCGGATACGCAGTATTTT. This encodes CASSGTSGGADTQYF. This chain uses TRBV6-1 with TRBJ2-3, with 15 bases fitting TRBD2. The CDR3 consists of 15 residues. J was trimmed by 6 bases and V by 4 bases; bases with no gene match: 2. Per germline, CDR1 MNHNS and CDR2 SASEGT.

This sequence joins TRBV7-9 and TRBJ2-7; TRBD2 might be the D (6 bases). Trimming took 4 bases from V and 4 from J, leaving 23 bases between them. This CDR3 is 17 amino acids long. CDR1 SEHNR and CDR2 FQNEAQ come from the germline V gene (reference sequence). The CDR3 sequence: CASSSGGQGFPGYEQYF. The CDR3 DNA reads as TGTGCCAGCAGCTCCGGGGGTCAGGGTTTCCCTGGATACGAGCAGTACTTC.

The genes are TRBV5-4 and TRBJ2-1, with 7 bases that match TRBD2. Germline lookup yields CDR1 SGHNT and CDR2 YYREEE (reference sequence). V lost 3 bases and J lost 3; bases outside the gene matches: 9. This CDR3 spans 16 amino acids. The CDR3 sequence: CASSSVEGGSYNEQFF. In nucleotides, the CDR3 is TGTGCCAGCAGCTCCGTGGAGGGCGGGAGCTACAATGAGCAGTTCTTC. Combining the CDR3 with reference TRBV5-4 and TRBJ2-1 gives the whole variable domain ETGVTQSPTHLIKTRGQQVTLRCSSQSGHNTVSWYQQALGQGPQFIFQYYREEENGRGNFPPRFSGLQFPNYSSELNVNALELDDSALYLCASSSVEGGSYNEQFFGPGTRLTVL.

This rearrangement joins TRBV5-1 to TRBJ1-1; TRBD1 agrees at 12 bases. This CDR3 has 16 amino acids. Germline values: CDR1 SGHRS, CDR2 YFSETQ. With 1 base clipped from V and 6 bases from J, the junction kept 7 bases outside the gene matches. In DNA, the CDR3 is TGCGCCAGCAGCTTGACCCTTGGGGACAGGGGGCCTGAAGCTTTCTTT. Residues: CASSLTLGDRGPEAFF.

The gene calls are TRBV11-2 and TRBJ1-1; 11 bases line up with TRBD1. V lost 5 bases to trimming and J lost 4 bases; unmatched junction nucleotides: 9. Germline lookup yields CDR1 SGHAT and CDR2 FQNNGV. The CDR3 sequence is 16 residues long. Here the CDR3 reads CASSQTWGTGGTEAFF. CDR3 bases: TGTGCCAGCAGCCAGACGTGGGGGACAGGGGGCACTGAAGCTTTCTTT.

The chain has TRBV5-6 and TRBJ1-4; D not certain. The CDR3 is 13 residues long. Germline V gives CDR1 SGHDT, CDR2 YYEEEE. Trimming took off 0 bases at V and 4 bases at J, with 4 bases between the two ends. In DNA form, the CDR3 reads TGTGCCAGCAGCTTGGGGCTTAATGAAAAACTGTTTTTT. Its protein is CASSLGLNEKLFF.

The chain recombines TRBV5-6 with TRBJ1-6; D uncertain. Trimming pared 0 bases from V and 7 bases from J, leaving 11 bases between. Per germline, CDR1 SGHDT and CDR2 YYEEEE. This CDR3 spans 15 amino acids. The CDR3 DNA follows: TGTGCCAGCAGCTTGGGGCTGGGAGCAAATTCACCCCTCCACTTT. It encodes CASSLGLGANSPLHF.

This clone is medium-sized (0.01 to 0.1%) by share. This chain connects TRBV19 to TRBJ1-4, with D hard to call. CDR1 is LNHDA and CDR2 is SQIVND in the germline V gene (reference sequence). This CDR3 is built from 13 residues. V was trimmed by 2 bases and J by 4 bases, leaving 5 bases between them. The CDR3 spells CASSISSNEKLFF. CDR3 DNA: TGTGCCAGTAGTATATCCAGTAATGAAAAACTGTTTTTT.

The chain couples TRBV5-4 to TRBJ1-2, with TRBD1 identical over 7 bases. CDR1 is SGHNT, CDR2 YYREEE, per germline (reference sequence). The ends lost 0 bases at V and 0 bases at J; junction bases unmatched: 5. This CDR3 comprises 16 residues. The CDR3 DNA is TGTGCCAGCAGCTTGGGTTTGGGACAGACTAACTATGGCTACACCTTC. Its protein product is CASSLGLGQTNYGYTF.

In DNA form, the CDR3 reads TGTGCCAGTAGTACCCAGACAGCAGCCCAAGAGACCCAGTACTTC. Its translation is CASSTQTAAQETQYF. This chain links TRBV19 with TRBJ2-5, with a tentative D call TRBD1 (5 bases). This CDR3 spans 15 amino acids. The germline CDR1 and CDR2 sequences are LNHDA and SQIVND (reference sequence). V lost 4 bases, J lost 1 base, and 13 bases lay in between.

This chain connects TRBV28 to TRBJ1-5, with 7 bases matching TRBD1. Germline trimming cut 6 bases from V and 3 bases from J; bases unmatched to any gene: 8. Germline CDR1 is MDHEN and CDR2 is SYDVKM. The CDR3 loop spans 15 amino acids. In nucleotides, the CDR3 is TGTGCCAGCAGCGAAACAGGGGCGATCAATCAGCCCCAGCATTTT. Its protein is CASSETGAINQPQHF.

CDR3 sequence: CSVEPGTSGRNEQFF. The CDR3 region has the DNA TGCAGCGTTGAACCCGGGACTAGCGGGAGAAATGAGCAGTTCTTC. This sequence joins TRBV29-1 and TRBJ2-1, with 14 nucleotides matching TRBD2. V gave up 2 bases and J gave up 7 bases; unmatched junction bases: 4. This CDR3 spans 15 amino acids. Per germline, CDR1 SQVTM and CDR2 ANQGSEA.

The V gene is TRBV9, the J gene TRBJ2-7; tentatively, D is TRBD1 (6 bases). CDR1 and CDR2 (germline): SGDLS, YYNGEE. Trimming left V 4 bases short and J 3 bases short, with 20 bases between. This CDR3 contains 16 residues. CDR3 protein: CASSTTVGTGNYEQYF. The CDR3 region has the DNA TGTGCCAGCAGCACTACTGTTGGAACAGGGAACTACGAGCAGTACTTC.

The V gene is TRBV15, the J gene TRBJ1-6, with D hard to call. The V gene's germline CDR1 is LNHNV and CDR2 YYDKDF (reference sequence). Trimming left V 4 bases short and J 8 bases short, with 15 bases between. The CDR3 totals 15 residues. CDR3 protein: CATSIRGEGYSPLHF. In DNA form, the CDR3 reads TGTGCCACCAGCATACGGGGAGAGGGCTATTCACCCCTCCACTTT.

This clone is a singleton in its sample. CDR3 in amino acids: CASSPNDRQGASYNEQFF. The CDR3 DNA sequence: TGCGCCAGCAGTCCGAATGACCGACAGGGGGCTTCCTACAATGAGCAGTTCTTC. The rearrangement uses TRBV23-1 and TRBJ2-1; TRBD1 agrees at 10 bases. TRBV23-1 is an ORF; its function is uncertain. V lost 4 bases, J lost 1 base, and 10 bases stayed unmatched. The length of the CDR3 is 18 residues.

This chain links TRBV6-1 with TRBJ2-2, with D possibly matching TRBD1 (6 bases). Germline V gene sequence: CDR1 MNHNS, CDR2 SASEGT. V was clipped by 7 bases and J by 3 bases, with 15 bases between them. This CDR3 region has 15 residues. CDR3 nucleotides: TGTGCCAGCACCGGGCAGGGGACGTACACCGGGGAGCTGTTTTTT. Its protein product is CASTGQGTYTGELFF.

The chain couples TRBV6-5 to TRBJ2-1; D unclear. V was pared by 1 base and J by 3 bases, with 10 bases between. The germline V gene encodes CDR1 MNHEY and CDR2 SVGAGI. This CDR3 is built from 15 residues. The CDR3 DNA sequence: TGTGCCAGCAGTTACTTGGGCCCGGACTACAATGAGCAGTTCTTC. It yields the protein CASSYLGPDYNEQFF.

The chain combines TRBV18 with TRBJ2-3; TRBD1 is a possible D gene (5 bases). With 3 bases removed from V and 5 bases from J, the gap between germline ends came to 9 bases. Per the germline V gene, CDR1 is KGHSH and CDR2 is LQKENI. This CDR3 contains 13 residues. The CDR3 DNA reads TGTGCCAGCTCACCTGACAGAGGAGATACGCAGTATTTT. This gives the protein CASSPDRGDTQYF.

The chain has TRBV6-6 and TRBJ1-1; D possibly corresponds to TRBD1 (6 bases). The CDR3 contains 14 residues. V lost 1 base and J 1 base, leaving 7 bases between the germline ends. CDR1 is MNHNY, CDR2 SVGAGI, per germline (reference sequence). CDR3 loop: CASSYLGGNTEAFF. As DNA, the CDR3 is TGTGCCAGCAGTTACTTAGGGGGGAACACTGAAGCTTTCTTT.

The chain has TRBV7-6 and TRBJ2-7, with TRBD1 matching 10 bases. CDR1 and CDR2 from the germline V gene are SGHVS and FNYEAQ. The V and J ends lost 5 bases and 5 bases, in that order; junction bases with no gene match: 6. This CDR3 is 14 amino acids long. CDR3 protein: CASSPGTGVHEQYF. CDR3 DNA sequence: TGTGCCAGCAGCCCCGGGACAGGGGTACACGAGCAGTACTTC.

This clone was counted between two and nine times. The rearrangement links TRBV29-1 to TRBJ1-1, with TRBD1 as a possible D gene (6 bases). The CDR3 consists of 10 residues. The germline gives CDR1 SQVTM, CDR2 ANQGSEA. V lost 7 bases, J lost 10 bases, and 13 bases lay in between. As DNA, the CDR3 is TGCAGCGCTGTGATACAGGGAGCTTTCTTT. Its translation is CSAVIQGAFF.

CDR3 bases: TGTGCCAGCAGTGAAGTCGGTTCCTCCTACAATGAGCAGTTCTTC. Its protein product is CASSEVGSSYNEQFF. The rearrangement joins TRBV2 to TRBJ2-1; D ambiguous. The CDR3 length is 15 residues. V lost 1 base to trimming and J lost 0 bases, with 7 bases between them. Germline-derived CDR1 and CDR2 are SNHLY and FYNNEI.

The chain has TRBV6-4 and TRBJ1-1; unclear D gene. V lost 2 bases, J lost 2 bases, and 12 bases lay in between. Germline loops: CDR1 MRHNA, CDR2 SNTAGT. The CDR3 totals 15 residues. The CDR3 sequence: CASSDRFGTNTEAFF. For the CDR3, the DNA is TGTGCCAGCAGTGACCGGTTTGGTACTAACACTGAAGCTTTCTTT.